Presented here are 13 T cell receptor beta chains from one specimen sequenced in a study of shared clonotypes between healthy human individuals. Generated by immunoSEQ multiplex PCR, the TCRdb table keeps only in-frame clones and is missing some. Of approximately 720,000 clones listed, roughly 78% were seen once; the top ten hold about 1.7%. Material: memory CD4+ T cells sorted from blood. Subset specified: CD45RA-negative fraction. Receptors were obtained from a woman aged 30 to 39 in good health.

CDR3 sequence reads: CASSRTASESYGYTF. For the CDR3, the DNA is TGCGCCAGCAGCCGCACTGCGTCGGAATCCTATGGCTACACCTTC. V is TRBV5-1 and J is TRBJ1-2, with D unclear. V was pared by 4 bases and J by 4 bases, with 17 bases between. The CDR3 length is 15 residues. Germline-derived CDR1 and CDR2 are SGHRS and YFSETQ.

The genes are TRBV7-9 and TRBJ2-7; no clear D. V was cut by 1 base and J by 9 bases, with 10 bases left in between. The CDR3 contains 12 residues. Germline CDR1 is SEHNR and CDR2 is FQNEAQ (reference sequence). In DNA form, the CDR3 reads TGTGCCAGCAGCTTAGATGGCCTCGGGCAGTACTTC. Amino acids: CASSLDGLGQYF. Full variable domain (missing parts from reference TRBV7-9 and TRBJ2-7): DTGVSQNPRHKITKRGQNVTFRCDPISEHNRLYWYRQTLGQGPEFLTYFQNEAQLEKSRLLSDRFSAERPKGSFSTLEIQRTEQGDSAMYLCASSLDGLGQYFGPGTRLTVT.

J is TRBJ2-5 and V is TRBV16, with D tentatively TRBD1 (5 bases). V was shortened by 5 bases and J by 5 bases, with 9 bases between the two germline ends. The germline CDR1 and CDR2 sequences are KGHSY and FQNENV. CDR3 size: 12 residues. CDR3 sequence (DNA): TGTGCCAGCAGCTCAGGGCAGGAGACCCAGTACTTC. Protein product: CASSSGQETQYF.

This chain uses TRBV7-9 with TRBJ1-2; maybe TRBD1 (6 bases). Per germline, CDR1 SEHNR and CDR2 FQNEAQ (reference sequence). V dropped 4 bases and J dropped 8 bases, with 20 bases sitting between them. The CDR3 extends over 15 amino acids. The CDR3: CASSWVGGVTEGYTF. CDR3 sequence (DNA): TGTGCCAGCAGCTGGGTTGGGGGCGTCACCGAAGGCTACACCTTC.

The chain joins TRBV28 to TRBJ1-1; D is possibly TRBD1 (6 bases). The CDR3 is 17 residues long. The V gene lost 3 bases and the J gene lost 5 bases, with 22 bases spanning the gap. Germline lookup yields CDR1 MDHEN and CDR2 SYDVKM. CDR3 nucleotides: TGTGCCAGCAGTTTGGTGTTCCCCCTCGGGGGCCGGACTGAAGCTTTCTTT. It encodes CASSLVFPLGGRTEAFF.

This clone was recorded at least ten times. CDR3 in DNA: TGTGCCATCAGGGCGACACTCAGCTCCTACGAGCAGTACTTC. Its protein is CAIRATLSSYEQYF. The chain couples TRBV10-3 to TRBJ2-7, with no clear D. Germline V gives CDR1 ENHRY, CDR2 SYGVKD. The V and J ends lost 6 bases and 0 bases respectively, with 12 bases between them. The length of the CDR3 is 14 residues.

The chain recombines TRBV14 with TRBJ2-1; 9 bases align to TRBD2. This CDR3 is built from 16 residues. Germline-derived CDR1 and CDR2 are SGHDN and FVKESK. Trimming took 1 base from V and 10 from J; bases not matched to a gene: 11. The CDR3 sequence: CASSQGGSGRQYEQFF. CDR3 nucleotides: TGTGCCAGCAGCCAAGGGGGGAGCGGGAGGCAGTACGAGCAGTTCTTC. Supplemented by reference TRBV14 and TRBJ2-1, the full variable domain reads EAGVTQFPSHSVIEKGQTVTLRCDPISGHDNLYWYRRVMGKEIKFLLHFVKESKQDESGMPNNRFLAERTGGTYSTLKVQPAELEDSGVYFCASSQGGSGRQYEQFFGPGTRLTVL.

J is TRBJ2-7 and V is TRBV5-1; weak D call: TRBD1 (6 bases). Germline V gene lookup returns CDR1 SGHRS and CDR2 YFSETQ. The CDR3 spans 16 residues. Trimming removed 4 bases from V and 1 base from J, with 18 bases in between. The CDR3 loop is CASSTGSGARSYEQYF. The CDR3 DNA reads TGCGCCAGCAGCACAGGGTCAGGGGCTAGATCCTACGAGCAGTACTTC.

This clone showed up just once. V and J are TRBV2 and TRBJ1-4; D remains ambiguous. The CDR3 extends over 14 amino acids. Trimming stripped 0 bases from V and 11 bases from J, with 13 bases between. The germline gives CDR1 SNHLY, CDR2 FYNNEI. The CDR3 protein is CASSEALGFGKLFF. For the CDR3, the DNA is TGTGCCAGCAGTGAAGCGCTAGGGTTCGGGAAACTGTTTTTT. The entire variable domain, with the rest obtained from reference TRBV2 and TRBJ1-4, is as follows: EPEVTQTPSHQVTQMGQEVILRCVPISNHLYFYWYRQILGQKVEFLVSFYNNEISEKSEIFDDQFSVERPDGSNFTLKIRSTKLEDSAMYFCASSEALGFGKLFFGSGTQLSVL.

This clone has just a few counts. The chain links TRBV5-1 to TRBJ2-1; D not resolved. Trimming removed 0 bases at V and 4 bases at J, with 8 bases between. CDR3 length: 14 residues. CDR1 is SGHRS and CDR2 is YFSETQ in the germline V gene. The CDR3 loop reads CASSLELNYNEQFF. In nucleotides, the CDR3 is TGCGCCAGCAGCTTGGAACTCAATTACAATGAGCAGTTCTTC.

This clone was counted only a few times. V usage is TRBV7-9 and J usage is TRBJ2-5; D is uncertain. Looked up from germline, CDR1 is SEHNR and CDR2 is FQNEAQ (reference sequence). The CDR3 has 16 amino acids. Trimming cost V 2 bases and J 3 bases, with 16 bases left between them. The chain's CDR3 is CASSLIGPESKETQYF. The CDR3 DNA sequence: TGTGCCAGCAGCTTAATTGGACCCGAATCCAAAGAGACCCAGTACTTC.

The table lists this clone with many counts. CDR3 region: CASSPSMNTEAFF. CDR3 nucleotides: TGTGCCAGCAGTCCCTCCATGAACACTGAAGCTTTCTTT. This sequence joins TRBV6-5 and TRBJ1-1; D ambiguous. Germline lookup yields CDR1 MNHEY and CDR2 SVGAGI. The CDR3 extends over 13 amino acids. V was shortened by 5 bases and J by 0 bases, with 7 bases between the two germline ends.

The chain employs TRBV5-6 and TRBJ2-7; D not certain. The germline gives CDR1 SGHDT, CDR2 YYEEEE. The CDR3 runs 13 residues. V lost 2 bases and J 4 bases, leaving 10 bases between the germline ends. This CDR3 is CASSFDTQYEQYF. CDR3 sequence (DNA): TGTGCCAGCAGCTTTGACACCCAATACGAGCAGTACTTC.